These 32 T cell receptor beta chains originate from one sample sequenced in a study of T cells in Graves' hyperthyroidism and ophthalmopathy. TCR beta CDR3 region amplification was performed from RNA transcripts. TCR CDR3 regions were first amplified by RT-PCR with HTBI primers. TCRdb used MiXCR to reprocess the multiplex PCR reads, holding one entry per CDR3 protein. Of approximately 610,000 distinct CDR3 sequences listed, over 15% were seen once; the top ten hold about 17%. The source material was blood. These receptors were obtained from a woman aged 18-29 years with Graves' hyperthyroidism.

This clonotype was counted only a few times. CDR3 in DNA: TGCAGTGCTAGAAGTGCGGGGCGCTTAGTTAATTCACCCCTCCACTTT. Translated: CSARSAGRLVNSPLHF. The V gene is TRBV20-1, the J gene TRBJ1-6; weak D call: TRBD1 (5 bases). Deletions cut 2 bases from V and 6 bases from J, with 17 bases between. The germline V gene encodes CDR1 DFQATT and CDR2 SNEGSKA (reference sequence). There are 16 residues in the CDR3.

About this clonotype itself: A much larger clone differs by one base, so this may be a read error. This CDR3 fails to terminate in the conserved phenylalanine or tryptophan, so it likely reflects a read error. The chain recombines TRBV3-1 with TRBJ1-2; D not certain. This CDR3 is built from 13 residues. V gave up 5 bases and J gave up 5 bases, with 12 bases separating them. Germline CDR1 is LGHDT and CDR2 is YNNKEL (reference sequence). The CDR3 here is CASSAPTEYGYTL. The CDR3 coding sequence is TGTGCCAGCAGCGCCCCGACGGAGTATGGCTACACCCTC.

This clonotype showed up just once. The chain joins TRBV29-1 to TRBJ2-2, with TRBD2 as a possible D gene (6 bases). The germline V gene has CDR1 SQVTM and CDR2 ANQGSEA. The CDR3 is 16 residues long. Trimming stripped 1 base from V and 5 bases from J, with 17 bases between. The CDR3: CSVEVATARGTGELFF. The CDR3 DNA follows: TGCAGCGTTGAAGTCGCTACAGCCCGGGGGACCGGGGAGCTGTTTTTT.

This chain links TRBV20-1 with TRBJ2-3; unclear D gene. The CDR3 spans 14 residues. Trimming shortened V by 0 bases and J by 4 bases, and 11 bases separated the two germline ends. Germline CDR1 is DFQATT and CDR2 is SNEGSKA (reference sequence). The CDR3 DNA reads TGCAGTGCTAGAGATCTTTTGGTTCCAGATACGCAGTATTTT. Encoded protein: CSARDLLVPDTQYF.

This clonotype was counted at least ten times. This chain joins TRBV7-9 and TRBJ2-5; 10 nucleotides match TRBD1. J was trimmed by 5 bases and V by 4 bases; bases with no gene match: 7. The CDR3 covers 15 residues. Germline assignment: CDR1 SEHNR and CDR2 FQNEAQ (reference sequence). The chain's CDR3 is CASSWRQGARETQYF. CDR3 DNA sequence: TGTGCCAGCAGCTGGAGACAGGGGGCACGGGAGACCCAGTACTTC.

This clonotype was seen ten or more times. The J gene is TRBJ1-1, the V gene TRBV28; D is perhaps TRBD1 (6 bases). V shed 3 bases and J shed 4 bases, with 12 bases lying between them. The germline gives CDR1 MDHEN, CDR2 SYDVKM. The CDR3 sequence is 14 residues long. The CDR3 bases are TGTGCCAGCAGTTTCCCAGGGGCGAGCACTGAAGCTTTCTTT. Amino acids: CASSFPGASTEAFF.

V is TRBV30 and J is TRBJ1-3; no definite D call. V was clipped by 2 bases and J by 0 bases, with 5 bases between them. The CDR3 loop spans 13 amino acids. CDR1 is GTSNPN and CDR2 is SVGIG in the germline V gene (reference sequence). CDR3 sequence (DNA): TGTGCCTGGAGTATCAGCTCTGGAAACACCATATATTTT. Translating it yields CAWSISSGNTIYF.

The V call is TRBV2, the J call TRBJ1-1, with 7 bases lining up with TRBD1. Germline CDR1 is SNHLY and CDR2 is FYNNEI. There are 15 residues in the CDR3. The junction had 14 bases not matched to a gene; V was cut back by 5 bases and J by 8 bases. The CDR3 DNA sequence: TGTGCCAGCAGTTATGGTGCGAATAACAGGGGAGAAGCTTTCTTT. It translates to CASSYGANNRGEAFF.

The genes are TRBV27 and TRBJ2-4; 9 bases map to TRBD2. Trimming took 4 bases from V and 8 from J; bases not matched to a gene: 12. Germline CDR1 reads MNHEY; CDR2 reads SMNVEV (reference sequence). The CDR3 consists of 16 residues. The CDR3 region is CASSSSHSGSGDIQYF. CDR3 in DNA: TGTGCCAGCAGTTCGTCACATAGCGGGAGCGGTGACATTCAGTACTTC.

This clonotype was seen many times. The V gene is TRBV27, the J gene TRBJ2-4, with D maybe TRBD1 (5 bases). The CDR3 loop spans 13 amino acids. Per germline, CDR1 MNHEY and CDR2 SMNVEV (reference sequence). Between the trimmed V and J ends, which lost 4 bases and 9 bases, there was a span of 13 bases. CDR3 in DNA: TGTGCCAGCAGTTCCCCCCAGGGTACCATTCAGTACTTC. Encoded protein: CASSSPQGTIQYF.

V is TRBV5-1 and J is TRBJ2-1; 8 bases align to TRBD2. From germline, CDR1 is SGHRS and CDR2 YFSETQ. V lost 6 bases, J lost 9 bases, and 17 bases stayed unmatched. The CDR3 covers 16 residues. The CDR3 DNA follows: TGCGCCAGCACAATTAGCGGGGAGGGGCGATTTGGTGAGCAGTTCTTC. As protein: CASTISGEGRFGEQFF.

This clonotype was observed at least ten times. V usage is TRBV2 and J usage is TRBJ1-5; 8 nucleotides align to TRBD1. Germline values: CDR1 SNHLY, CDR2 FYNNEI. V lost 2 bases and J lost 5; bases outside the gene matches: 8. The CDR3 sequence is 16 residues long. This chain's CDR3 is CASSESTGGGYQPQHF. CDR3 DNA sequence: TGTGCCAGCAGTGAAAGTACAGGGGGTGGGTATCAGCCCCAGCATTTT.

This clonotype came up a few times. The J gene is TRBJ2-7, the V gene TRBV10-2; perhaps TRBD2 as D (6 bases). CDR1 and CDR2 (germline): WSHSY, SAAADI. The V and J ends lost 4 bases and 2 bases respectively, with 12 bases between them. The CDR3 runs 14 residues. CDR3 coding DNA: TGCGCCAGCAGTGGGAGGGCAGGGACCTACGAGCAGTACTTC. Amino acid sequence: CASSGRAGTYEQYF.

This clonotype was counted at least ten times. The V and J genes are TRBV4-1 and TRBJ1-1; no clear D gene. V was shortened by 1 base and J by 2 bases, with 8 bases between the two germline ends. CDR1 is MGHRA, CDR2 YSYEKL, per germline. CDR3 length equals 14 residues. The CDR3 sequence is CASSQGAPNTEAFF. The CDR3 DNA reads as TGCGCCAGCAGCCAAGGGGCACCAAACACTGAAGCTTTCTTT.

This chain connects TRBV4-3 to TRBJ2-3; TRBD2 matches 8 bases. V dropped 0 bases and J dropped 7; count of bases not matched to a gene: 12. This CDR3 has 17 amino acids. CDR1 and CDR2 from the germline V gene are LGHNA and YSLEER. The CDR3 protein is CASSQEGGVAGLNTQYF. The CDR3 DNA is TGCGCCAGCAGCCAAGAGGGGGGGGTAGCGGGGCTTAATACGCAGTATTTT.

To note about this clonotype: This may arise from a read error, as a much more abundant clone is one base away. The chain recombines TRBV12-3 or TRBV12-4 with TRBJ1-1; 7 bases match TRBD1. This CDR3 comprises 16 residues. The CDR3 coding sequence is TGTGCCAGCAGCTACTCGGACAGGCCCATGAACACTGAAGCTCTCTTT. Protein product: CASSYSDRPMNTEALF.

The V call is TRBV28, the J call TRBJ2-3; D perhaps matches TRBD2 (6 bases). Germline values: CDR1 MDHEN, CDR2 SYDVKM. This CDR3 spans 15 amino acids. V was shortened by 4 bases and J by 2 bases, with 13 bases between the two germline ends. Written as DNA, the CDR3 is TGTGCCAGCAGTTCCCCCGGGGACTTCACAGATACGCAGTATTTT. Translating it yields CASSSPGDFTDTQYF. Based on the CDR3 plus reference TRBV28 and TRBJ2-3, the full variable domain is DVKVTQSSRYLVKRTGEKVFLECVQDMDHENMFWYRQDPGLGLRLIYFSYDVKMKEKGDIPEGYSVSREKKERFSLILESASTNQTSMYLCASSSPGDFTDTQYFGPGTRLTVL.

This clonotype showed up just a few times. The rearrangement joins TRBV7-9 to TRBJ1-1, with TRBD1 as a possible D gene (5 bases). Trimming shortened V by 1 base and J by 1 base, and 19 bases separated the two germline ends. The germline V gene encodes CDR1 SEHNR and CDR2 FQNEAQ (reference sequence). The CDR3 consists of 18 residues. Here the CDR3 reads CASSLGGLAGRANTEAFF. The CDR3 DNA follows: TGTGCCAGCAGCTTAGGGGGCCTTGCCGGCAGGGCGAACACTGAAGCTTTCTTT.

This clonotype has just a few counts. The chain links TRBV5-6 to TRBJ2-7; 9 bases are a match to TRBD1. Trimming took 2 bases from V and 7 from J; bases not matched to a gene: 7. CDR3 length: 14 residues. CDR1 is SGHDT, CDR2 YYEEEE, per germline. Written as DNA, the CDR3 is TGTGCCAGCAGCTTTGCGGGACAGGGATTGGAGCAGTACTTC. Translating it yields CASSFAGQGLEQYF.

The CDR3 region is CASSRGGTGGNTQYF. The CDR3 DNA follows: TGTGCCAGCAGCCGGGGAGGGACAGGGGGAAATACGCAGTATTTT. J is TRBJ2-3 and V is TRBV14; 11 positions match TRBD1. Germline assignment: CDR1 SGHDN and CDR2 FVKESK. The V segment lost 4 bases and the J segment 7 bases; nucleotides outside the gene matches: 7. The length of the CDR3 is 15 residues.

This clonotype was detected a few times. J is TRBJ2-3 and V is TRBV27; D unresolved. Germline loops: CDR1 MNHEY, CDR2 SMNVEV (reference sequence). The V gene lost 5 bases and the J gene lost 5 bases, with 11 bases spanning the gap. This CDR3 contains 13 residues. CDR3 loop: CASSLTRQDTQYF. The CDR3 DNA sequence: TGTGCCAGCAGTCTTACACGACAAGATACGCAGTATTTT.

CDR3 bases: TGTGCCAGCAGCTTTTGGGACAGGGATCTGTACGAGCAGTACTTC. Protein product: CASSFWDRDLYEQYF. The V call is TRBV7-2, the J call TRBJ2-7, with 9 bases that match TRBD1. This CDR3 is 15 amino acids long. Trimming cost V 3 bases and J 4 bases; bases outside gene matches: 7. Germline V CDR1 and CDR2: SGHTA, FQGNSA.

V is TRBV5-1 and J is TRBJ1-1; 7 positions agree with TRBD1. The trim removed 5 bases at V and 3 bases at J, leaving 7 bases unmatched. From germline, CDR1 is SGHRS and CDR2 YFSETQ. The CDR3 is made up of 14 amino acids. The CDR3 spells CASRKGAADTEAFF. In DNA, the CDR3 is TGCGCCAGCAGAAAGGGGGCGGCGGACACTGAAGCTTTCTTT.

Ten or more counts support this clonotype. This rearrangement joins TRBV18 to TRBJ2-7; weak D call: TRBD2 (5 bases). V lost 2 bases and J 0 bases, leaving 5 bases between the germline ends. The CDR3 runs 13 residues. Germline-derived CDR1 and CDR2 are KGHSH and LQKENI. CDR3 in amino acids: CASSPGSSYEQYF. The CDR3 bases are TGTGCCAGCTCACCAGGGAGCTCCTACGAGCAGTACTTC.

The genes are TRBV11-2 and TRBJ2-2; TRBD2 matches 10 bases. Per the germline V gene, CDR1 is SGHAT and CDR2 is FQNNGV. J gave up 0 bases and V 3 bases, and 4 bases lay outside the gene matches. The CDR3 totals 17 residues. The CDR3 DNA sequence: TGTGCCAGCAGCTTGTATAGCGGGGGGACGAACACCGGGGAGCTGTTTTTT. Encoded protein: CASSLYSGGTNTGELFF.

J is TRBJ1-4 and V is TRBV18; D is ambiguous. Germline CDR1 KGHSH, CDR2 LQKENI. This CDR3 spans 16 amino acids. V was clipped by 2 bases and J by 1 base, with 11 bases between them. The CDR3, as DNA: TGTGCCAGCTCACCAGTTGGGGTGGAAACTAATGAAAAACTGTTTTTT. Its translation is CASSPVGVETNEKLFF.

This clonotype showed up many times. This chain links TRBV28 with TRBJ2-7; D tentatively fits TRBD1 or TRBD2 (7 bases each). The germline gives CDR1 MDHEN, CDR2 SYDVKM. The length of the CDR3 is 15 residues. Between the trimmed V and J ends, which lost 6 bases and 2 bases, there was a span of 17 bases. CDR3 bases: TGTGCCAGCAGCCGAGACAGGGAGGGAACCTACGAGCAGTACTTC. Residues: CASSRDREGTYEQYF.

This clonotype was observed at least ten times. The chain joins TRBV6-2 or TRBV6-3 to TRBJ2-5; the match to TRBD2 covers 8 bases. V shed 4 bases and J 2 bases; nucleotides not matched to a gene: 6. The germline V gene encodes CDR1 MNHEY and CDR2 SVGEGT. CDR3 size: 15 residues. CDR3 bases: TGTGCCAGCAGTTTCATCGCGGGGGGACAAGAGACCCAGTACTTC. Protein sequence: CASSFIAGGQETQYF.

This clonotype was counted only a few times. The gene calls are TRBV6-1 and TRBJ2-6; D is uncertain. V was trimmed by 1 base and J by 0 bases, leaving 4 bases between them. Germline V gene data show CDR1 as MNHNS and CDR2 as SASEGT. The CDR3 has 15 residues. The CDR3 protein is CASSEGDSGANVLTF. CDR3 DNA: TGTGCCAGCAGTGAAGGAGACTCTGGGGCCAACGTCCTGACTTTC.

This clonotype was recorded a few times. Here the CDR3 reads CASSLAGGQTYEQYF. The CDR3 nucleotides are TGTGCCAGCAGCTTAGCGGGGGGACAGACCTACGAGCAGTACTTC. The chain uses TRBV7-9 and TRBJ2-7, with D possibly being TRBD1 (7 bases). The length of the CDR3 is 15 residues. Germline CDR1 reads SEHNR; CDR2 reads FQNEAQ (reference sequence). V lost 0 bases, J lost 2 bases, and 11 bases lay in between.

The rearrangement joins TRBV7-9 to TRBJ1-4; D unresolved. The germline V and J ends were trimmed by 3 bases and 8 bases, with 13 bases remaining between them. Germline CDR1 is SEHNR and CDR2 is FQNEAQ (reference sequence). CDR3 length: 14 amino acids. CDR3 amino acids: CASSLGVEEEKLFF. The CDR3 coding sequence is TGTGCCAGCAGCTTGGGAGTGGAAGAGGAAAAACTGTTTTTT.

This clonotype was seen a few times. This rearrangement joins TRBV27 to TRBJ2-2; 11 positions match TRBD2. This CDR3 is built from 16 residues. Trimming removed 3 bases from V and 4 bases from J; junction bases left unmatched: 4. The germline gives CDR1 MNHEY, CDR2 SMNVEV (reference sequence). CDR3 protein: CASSFPSGGTTGELFF. The CDR3 region has the DNA TGTGCCAGCAGTTTCCCTAGCGGGGGGACCACCGGGGAGCTGTTTTTT.